This TCR beta chain was sequenced for a study of control samples from healthy donors and cancer patients. This table comes from immunoSEQ multiplex PCR, and its TCRdb copy is limited to in-frame clones, with some not included. The data contain roughly 120,000 clones, approximately 90% of them singletons. Germline CDR1 and CDR2: LNHDA and SQIVND (reference sequence). This CDR3 has 14 residues. With 3 bases removed from V and 4 bases from J, the gap between germline ends came to 10 bases. This clone was observed a single time. The sequence was obtained from a woman in her seventies in good health. This chain uses TRBV19 with TRBJ2-1; TRBD1 is a possible D gene (6 bases). Source material: blood. The CDR3 DNA is TGTGCCAGTAGTATTCGGACAGTATACAATGAGCAGTTCTTC. Its translation is CASSIRTVYNEQFF.